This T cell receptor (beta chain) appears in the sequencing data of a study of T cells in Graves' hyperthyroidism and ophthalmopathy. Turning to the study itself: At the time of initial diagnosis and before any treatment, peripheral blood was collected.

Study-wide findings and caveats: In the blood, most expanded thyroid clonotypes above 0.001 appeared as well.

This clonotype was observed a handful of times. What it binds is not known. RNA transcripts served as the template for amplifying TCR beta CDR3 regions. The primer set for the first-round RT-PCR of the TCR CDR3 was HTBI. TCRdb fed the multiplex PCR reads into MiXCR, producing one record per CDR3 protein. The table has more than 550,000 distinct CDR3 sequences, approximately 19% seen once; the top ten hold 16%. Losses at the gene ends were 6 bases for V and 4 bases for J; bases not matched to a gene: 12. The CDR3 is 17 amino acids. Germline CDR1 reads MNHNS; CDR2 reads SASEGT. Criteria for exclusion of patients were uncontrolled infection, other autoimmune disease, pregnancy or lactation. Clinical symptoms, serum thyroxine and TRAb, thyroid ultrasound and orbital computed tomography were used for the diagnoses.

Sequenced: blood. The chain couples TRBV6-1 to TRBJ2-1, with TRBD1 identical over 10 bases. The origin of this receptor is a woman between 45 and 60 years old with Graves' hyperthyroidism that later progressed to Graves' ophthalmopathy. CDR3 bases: TGTGCCAGCAGCCTAACCCCCCCGGGACAGGGGTACAATGAGCAGTTCTTC. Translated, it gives CASSLTPPGQGYNEQFF.